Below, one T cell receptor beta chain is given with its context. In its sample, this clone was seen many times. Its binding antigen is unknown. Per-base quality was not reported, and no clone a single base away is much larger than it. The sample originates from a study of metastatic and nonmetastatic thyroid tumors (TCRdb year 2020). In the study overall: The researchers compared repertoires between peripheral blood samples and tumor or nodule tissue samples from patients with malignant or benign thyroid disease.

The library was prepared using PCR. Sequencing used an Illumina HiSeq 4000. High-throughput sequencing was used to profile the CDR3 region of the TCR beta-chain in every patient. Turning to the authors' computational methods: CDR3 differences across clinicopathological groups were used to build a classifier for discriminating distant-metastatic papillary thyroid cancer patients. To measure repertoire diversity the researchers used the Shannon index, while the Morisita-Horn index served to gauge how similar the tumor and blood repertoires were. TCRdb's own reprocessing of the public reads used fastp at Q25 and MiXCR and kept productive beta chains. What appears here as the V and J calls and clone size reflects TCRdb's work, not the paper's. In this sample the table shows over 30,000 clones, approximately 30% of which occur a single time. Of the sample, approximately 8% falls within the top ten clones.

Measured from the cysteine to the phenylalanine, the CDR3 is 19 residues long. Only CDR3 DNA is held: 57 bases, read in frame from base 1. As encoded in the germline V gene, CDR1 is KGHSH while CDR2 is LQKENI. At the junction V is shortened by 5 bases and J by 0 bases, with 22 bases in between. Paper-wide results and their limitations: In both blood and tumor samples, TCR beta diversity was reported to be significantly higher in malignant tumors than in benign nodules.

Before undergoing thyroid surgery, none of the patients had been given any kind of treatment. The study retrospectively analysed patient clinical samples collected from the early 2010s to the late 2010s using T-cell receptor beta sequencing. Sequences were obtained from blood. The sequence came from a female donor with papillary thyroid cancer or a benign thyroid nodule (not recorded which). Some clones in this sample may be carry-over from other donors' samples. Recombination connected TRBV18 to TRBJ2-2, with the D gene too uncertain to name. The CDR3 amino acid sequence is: CASSTSLSRAISNTGELFF. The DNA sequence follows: TGTGCCAGCTCAACCAGCCTTTCCCGGGCCATTTCGAACACCGGGGAGCTGTTTTTT. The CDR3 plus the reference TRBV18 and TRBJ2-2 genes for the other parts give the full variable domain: NAGVMQNPRHLVRRRGQEARLRCSPMKGHSHVYWYRQLPEEGLKFMVYLQKENIIDESGMPKERFSAEFPKEGPSILRIQQVVRGDSAAYFCASSTSLSRAISNTGELFFGEGSRLTVL.